The TCR beta chain under discussion was sequenced for a study of blood T cell repertoires in COVID-19. Across the study: COVID-19 samples collected from the United States, Italy and Spain covered acute and convalescent phases. Sample material is recorded as cDNA or gDNA derived from T cells, B-cell-depleted T cells, or PBMCs.

Original handling: Amplification with reference gene primers provided the estimates of nucleated cell counts. Assay used: immunoSEQ multiplex PCR; TCRdb lists only in-frame clones, some missing. D and trimming come from the DNA, and the V and J calls and clone size come from that table. The top ten clones hold roughly 8% of a sample with 95,000 to 120,000 clones, about four fifths of them seen once. Germline CDR1 and CDR2: MNHNY and SVGAGI (reference sequence). V was trimmed by 6 bases and J by 0 bases, leaving 9 bases between them. The length of the CDR3 is 14 residues. This chain joins TRBV6-6 and TRBJ1-5; D ambiguous. Sequenced sample: peripheral blood. The sequence was obtained from a woman between 40 and 50 years old with acute or convalescent COVID-19. CDR3 sequence: CASRLSYSNQPQHF. The DNA for the CDR3 is TGTGCCAGCAGGCTCAGTTATAGCAATCAGCCCCAGCATTTT.